The 27 T cell receptor beta chains presented below share a single source sample, sequenced in a study of blood T cell repertoires in COVID-19 (dated by TCRdb to between 2020 and 2021). Library generation was performed with the immunoSEQ multiplex PCR assay. The immuneACCESS repertoire file appears here via TCRdb, limited to in-frame rearrangements. These files lack a portion of the clones; in checked studies, under half of the deficit traces to unresolved V genes, and the cause of the others is not known. The sample contains fewer than 350,000 clones, 88% of them found a single time. About 1% of the sample goes to the ten largest clones. The sequenced sample consisted of PBMCs or T cells enriched from blood (not recorded which). These receptors all come from a woman aged 25 to 39 who had recovered from COVID-19.

The chain links TRBV11-2 to TRBJ1-1; D is perhaps TRBD1 (6 bases). The V gene's germline CDR1 is SGHAT and CDR2 FQNNGV. The length of the CDR3 is 15 residues. Trimming cost V 5 bases and J 1 base, with 14 bases left between them. CDR3 nucleotides: TGTGCCAGCAGCCTGGCCTTGGACAGGAACACTGAAGCTTTCTTT. Amino acids: CASSLALDRNTEAFF.

The V gene is TRBV7-9, the J gene TRBJ2-2; tentative D call: TRBD2 (6 bases). This CDR3 is built from 16 residues. Germline V CDR1 and CDR2: SEHNR, FQNEAQ (reference sequence). Trimming removed 4 bases at V and 5 bases at J, with 17 bases between. The CDR3 loop reads CASSSRASRGTGELFF. For the CDR3, the DNA is TGTGCCAGCAGCTCACGGGCCTCCCGGGGGACCGGGGAGCTGTTTTTT.

The chain joins TRBV3-1 (or the pseudogene TRBV3-2) to TRBJ1-4; weak D call: TRBD1 (6 bases). V lost 0 bases to trimming and J lost 4 bases, with 18 bases between them. The CDR3 covers 18 residues. In germline, CDR1 is LGHDT, CDR2 YNNKEL (reference sequence). In DNA, the CDR3 is TGTGCCAGCAGCCAAGATCGACGCAGGGGCCCTTTTAATGAAAAACTGTTTTTT. Encoded protein: CASSQDRRRGPFNEKLFF.

The gene calls are TRBV5-1 and TRBJ2-5, with 8 bases fitting TRBD2. The germline CDR1 and CDR2 sequences are SGHRS and YFSETQ. Trimming cost V 3 bases and J 5 bases; bases outside gene matches: 9. The CDR3 has 15 residues. The DNA of the CDR3 is TGCGCCAGCAGCTCCTCGGCGGGGGGCCGGGAGACCCAGTACTTC. Translating it yields CASSSSAGGRETQYF.

The V and J genes are TRBV4-1 and TRBJ1-5, with D possibly being TRBD1 (5 bases). From germline, CDR1 is MGHRA and CDR2 YSYEKL. The CDR3 is made up of 15 amino acids. Trimming pared 1 base from V and 4 bases from J, leaving 11 bases between. CDR3 in DNA: TGCGCCAGCAGCCAAGGTGACAGAGCTAATCAGCCCCAGCATTTT. Encoded protein: CASSQGDRANQPQHF.

V usage is TRBV15 and J usage is TRBJ2-7; 10 nucleotides match TRBD2. V shed 5 bases, J shed 7 bases, and the junction held 8 bases outside the gene matches. Per germline, CDR1 LNHNV and CDR2 YYDKDF (reference sequence). The CDR3 is 14 amino acids. CDR3 protein: CATSPAGGPREQYF. Here the CDR3 DNA reads TGTGCCACCAGCCCAGCGGGAGGGCCTAGGGAGCAGTACTTC.

This chain connects TRBV5-1 to TRBJ1-1; a possible D gene is TRBD1 (5 bases). The V and J ends lost 1 base and 1 base respectively, with 14 bases between them. Germline CDR1 is SGHRS and CDR2 is YFSETQ. CDR3 length: 16 residues. CDR3 sequence reads: CASSLSPGGENTEAFF. The CDR3 bases are TGCGCCAGCAGCTTGAGCCCGGGGGGAGAGAACACTGAAGCTTTCTTT. The complete variable domain, with remaining parts taken from reference TRBV5-1 and TRBJ1-1, reads KAGVTQTPRYLIKTRGQQVTLSCSPISGHRSVSWYQQTPGQGLQFLFEYFSETQRNKGNFPGRFSGRQFSNSRSEMNVSTLELGDSALYLCASSLSPGGENTEAFFGQGTRLTVV.

Concerning this clone itself: One end of the junction is discordant with germline, which a read error may explain. The chain links TRBV14 to TRBJ1-5; unclear D gene. CDR1 and CDR2 from the germline V gene are SGHDN and FVKESK. The CDR3 has 16 amino acids. The CDR3 sequence is CASSPKEGPSDQPQHF. The CDR3 DNA reads TGTGCCAGCAGCCCTAAGGAGGGCCCTAGCGATCAGCCCCAGCATTTT.

The V gene is TRBV13, the J gene TRBJ1-2; 9 bases align to TRBD1. With 5 bases clipped from V and 4 bases from J, the junction kept 8 bases outside the gene matches. This CDR3 spans 15 amino acids. In germline, CDR1 is PRHDT, CDR2 FYEKMQ (reference sequence). CDR3 sequence reads: CASSPGQGLLYGYTF. The CDR3 DNA is TGTGCCAGCAGCCCGGGACAGGGTCTTCTCTATGGCTACACCTTC.

The sample holds one count of this clone. The chain carries TRBV7-9 and TRBJ2-7, with TRBD2 matching 10 bases. The CDR3 spans 13 residues. The junction had 2 bases not matched to a gene; V was cut back by 4 bases and J by 5 bases. Germline CDR1 is SEHNR and CDR2 is FQNEAQ (reference sequence). This CDR3 is CASSSGLADEQYF. The DNA of the CDR3 is TGTGCCAGCAGCTCCGGACTAGCGGACGAGCAGTACTTC. Combining the CDR3 with reference TRBV7-9 and TRBJ2-7 gives the whole variable domain DTGVSQNPRHKITKRGQNVTFRCDPISEHNRLYWYRQTLGQGPEFLTYFQNEAQLEKSRLLSDRFSAERPKGSFSTLEIQRTEQGDSAMYLCASSSGLADEQYFGPGTRLTVT.

The chain joins TRBV5-1 to TRBJ1-2, with 9 bases lining up with TRBD1. V shed 8 bases, J shed 3 bases, and the junction held 17 bases outside the gene matches. Germline CDR1 SGHRS, CDR2 YFSETQ. The CDR3 loop spans 17 amino acids. CDR3 DNA sequence: TGCGCCAGTCACCTTGGGACAGGGAAGATGGTCGACTATGGCTACACCTTC. Encoded protein: CASHLGTGKMVDYGYTF.

The chain carries TRBV19 and TRBJ2-3; perhaps TRBD2 as D (6 bases). Germline V gives CDR1 LNHDA, CDR2 SQIVND (reference sequence). Trimming left V 5 bases short and J 4 bases short, with 16 bases between. The CDR3 covers 15 residues. CDR3 DNA sequence: TGTGCCAGTAGTCCCCGGCAGGGAGGATCAGATACGCAGTATTTT. Translation gives CASSPRQGGSDTQYF.

This clone was observed a few times. The genes are TRBV28 and TRBJ1-2, with 10 bases aligning to TRBD1. The CDR3 consists of 15 residues. The germline gives CDR1 MDHEN, CDR2 SYDVKM. With 3 bases clipped from V and 3 bases from J, the junction kept 4 bases outside the gene matches. CDR3 nucleotide sequence: TGTGCCAGCAGTTTTCTCGGGACAGGGGACTATGGCTACACCTTC. Translation: CASSFLGTGDYGYTF.

This chain links TRBV2 with TRBJ2-1; D call uncertain. The CDR3 extends over 12 amino acids. The V gene's germline CDR1 is SNHLY and CDR2 FYNNEI. The V gene lost 11 bases and the J gene lost 0 bases, with 8 bases spanning the gap. The CDR3 reads CACRSSYNEQFF. In nucleotides, the CDR3 is TGTGCCTGTAGGAGCTCCTACAATGAGCAGTTCTTC.

As regards this clone: The sample has other DNA sequences that encode this CDR3 too. The rearrangement links TRBV19 to TRBJ1-2, with a tentative D call TRBD1 (5 bases). CDR3 length equals 14 residues. In germline, CDR1 is LNHDA, CDR2 SQIVND (reference sequence). Trimming shortened V by 4 bases and J by 0 bases, and 9 bases separated the two germline ends. CDR3 residues: CASSRTGANYGYTF. CDR3 sequence (DNA): TGTGCCAGTAGTAGAACAGGAGCTAACTATGGCTACACCTTC. Full variable domain (missing parts from reference TRBV19 and TRBJ1-2): DGGITQSPKYLFRKEGQNVTLSCEQNLNHDAMYWYRQDPGQGLRLIYYSQIVNDFQKGDIAEGYSVSREKKESFPLTVTSAQKNPTAFYLCASSRTGANYGYTFGSGTRLTVV.

The chain uses TRBV28 and TRBJ1-6, with 11 bases identical to TRBD1. There are 18 residues in the CDR3. V lost 6 bases to trimming and J lost 7 bases; unmatched junction nucleotides: 14. Looked up from germline, CDR1 is MDHEN and CDR2 is SYDVKM. CDR3 coding DNA: TGTGCCAGCAGCCGCACCGCGGCGGGACAGGGGGAGAATTCACCCCTCCACTTT. As protein: CASSRTAAGQGENSPLHF.

This clone has just one count. The genes are TRBV19 and TRBJ2-1; 11 bases are a match to TRBD1. The CDR3 is 16 amino acids. V dropped 3 bases and J dropped 4; count of bases not matched to a gene: 5. Germline V gene data show CDR1 as LNHDA and CDR2 as SQIVND (reference sequence). The DNA of the CDR3 is TGTGCCAGTAGTATCCGTGGACAGGGGGCTTACAATGAGCAGTTCTTC. It is translated as CASSIRGQGAYNEQFF.

V is TRBV5-1 and J is TRBJ2-7; the D gene is possibly TRBD1 (6 bases). The CDR3 length is 16 residues. Trimming removed 2 bases from V and 6 bases from J, with 21 bases in between. In germline, CDR1 is SGHRS, CDR2 YFSETQ. DNA of the CDR3: TGCGCCAGCAGCTTAAGACAGGCGACCGCAGTTGTCGAGCAGTACTTC. Translated, it gives CASSLRQATAVVEQYF.

This chain links TRBV7-2 with TRBJ2-1; 10 bases map to TRBD2. Germline lookup yields CDR1 SGHTA and CDR2 FQGNSA. This CDR3 region has 12 residues. J gave up 9 bases and V 11 bases, and 7 bases lay outside the gene matches. The CDR3 region has the DNA TGTGCCCGGTCAAGCGGGAGGGGTGAGCAGTTCTTC. It yields the protein CARSSGRGEQFF.

The CDR3 region has the DNA TGTGCCAGCAGCCGCAGACGGGCAGACCCGGGGGAGCAGTACTTC. This codes for CASSRRRADPGEQYF. The V call is TRBV13, the J call TRBJ2-7, with D possibly being TRBD2 (5 bases). From germline, CDR1 is PRHDT and CDR2 FYEKMQ (reference sequence). The CDR3 extends over 15 amino acids. V lost 5 bases, J lost 7 bases, and 21 bases lay in between.

This chain joins TRBV29-1 and TRBJ2-7; TRBD1 agrees at 7 bases. The junction had 11 bases not matched to a gene; V was cut back by 5 bases and J by 7 bases. Germline V CDR1 and CDR2: SQVTM, ANQGSEA. CDR3 length equals 13 residues. Here the CDR3 reads CSVSTRQGTEQYF. The CDR3 nucleotides read TGCAGCGTTTCTACCCGACAGGGCACTGAGCAGTACTTC.

The CDR3 DNA is TGTGCCACCCGCCCGACTATAAGAACCGGGGAGCTGTTTTTT. It codes for CATRPTIRTGELFF. The V gene is TRBV2, the J gene TRBJ2-2; perhaps TRBD2 as D (5 bases). CDR1 is SNHLY, CDR2 FYNNEI, per germline. The V end was cut by 10 bases, the J end by 5 bases, with 17 bases between. This CDR3 has 14 amino acids.

The DNA of the CDR3 is TGCGCCAGCAGTGCCAGGGGCCAAGAGACCCAGTACTTC. Encoded protein: CASSARGQETQYF. V and J are TRBV10-1 and TRBJ2-5, with a weak D call TRBD1 (6 bases). This CDR3 spans 13 amino acids. Germline CDR1 and CDR2: WNHNN and SYGVQD (reference sequence). Trimming cost V 4 bases and J 1 base, with 7 bases left between them.

CDR3 residues: CASSLNRKNYGYTF. CDR3 nucleotide sequence: TGTGCCAGCAGCTTGAACAGAAAAAACTATGGCTACACCTTC. The chain uses TRBV5-6 and TRBJ1-2, with D unclear. CDR3 length equals 14 residues. The V end was cut by 1 base, the J end by 2 bases, with 9 bases between. The germline V gene encodes CDR1 SGHDT and CDR2 YYEEEE.

The V and J genes are TRBV2 and TRBJ1-5; no reliable D call. This CDR3 contains 16 residues. The V gene lost 6 bases and the J gene lost 0 bases, with 15 bases spanning the gap. The germline V gene has CDR1 SNHLY and CDR2 FYNNEI. DNA for the CDR3: TGTGCCAGCAGCCAAGACAATTTCTATAGCAATCAGCCCCAGCATTTT. This sequence encodes CASSQDNFYSNQPQHF.

CDR3 in DNA: TGTGCCAGCAGTTACCGCCCTTGGGCTAACAATGAGCAGTTCTTC. Protein: CASSYRPWANNEQFF. The rearrangement joins TRBV6-5 to TRBJ2-1; no clear D. This CDR3 has 15 residues. Trimming removed 2 bases from V and 5 bases from J, with 13 bases in between. Germline V CDR1 and CDR2: MNHEY, SVGAGI.

The rearrangement links TRBV11-2 to TRBJ1-2; 10 nucleotides match TRBD1. The trim removed 4 bases at V and 4 bases at J, leaving 6 bases unmatched. The CDR3 contains 15 residues. Germline CDR1 SGHAT, CDR2 FQNNGV. DNA for the CDR3: TGTGCCAGCAGCTGGGGACAGGGGATCGGCTATGGCTACACCTTC. Translating it yields CASSWGQGIGYGYTF.